This T cell receptor (beta chain) is from a study of OX40 agonist ivuxolimab in advanced cancers. Study context: Of the participants, about 40% had some prior anti-PD-1, anti-PD-L1 or anti-CTLA-4 therapy, which was allowed.

The protocol was immunoSEQ multiplex PCR, while the TCRdb copy is restricted to in-frame clones and leaves out a portion. The table includes roughly 90,000 clones, 94% detected once. V gave up 4 bases and J gave up 12 bases, with 13 bases separating them. The germline gives CDR1 SQVTM, CDR2 ANQGSEA. The CDR3 spans 11 residues. The sequence was collected from an adult with an advanced solid tumor such as melanoma, head and neck, liver or kidney cancer. This chain connects TRBV29-1 to TRBJ2-1, with TRBD1 as a possible D gene (6 bases). This sample comprised CD4+ or CD8+ T cells sorted from blood, obtained in a trial of the OX40 agonist ivuxolimab. CDR3 protein: CSVAETGTQFF. The CDR3 DNA follows: TGCAGCGTTGCTGAGACAGGTACGCAGTTCTTC.